This is a list of T cell receptor beta chains from one sample in a study of control samples from healthy donors and cancer patients. Sequencing was performed with immunoSEQ multiplex PCR; in TCRdb, only in-frame clones are kept and a portion is missing. The sample shows about 100,000 clones, roughly 84% of them seen only once. Sample: blood. All receptors derive from a woman aged 50 to 60 in good health. CDR3s include the opening cysteine and the closing phenylalanine or tryptophan. The order of the fields is V gene, CDR3 protein.

TRBV30,CAWSVLGLADPYEQYF
TRBV19,CASSYNQPQHF
TRBV24-1,CATSDLRRGDTGELFF
TRBV5-8,CASSLKTHFTADTQYF
TRBV6-5,CASSSFSSGVIETQYF
TRBV3-1/TRBV3-2,CASSQEQGILDTQYF
TRBV25-1,CASSLTGEGPRKLFF
TRBV30,CAWSVGLALETQYF
TRBV27,CILTVVRVANTGELFF
TRBV15,CATSREGLGYTGELFF
TRBV7-2,CASSLDLGESDNEQFF
TRBV2,CASRRQTDTQYF
TRBV19,CASSGAGTGLLRPQHF
TRBV7-2,CASSLPGLAGGPTDTQYF
TRBV6-5,CASSFARIYNEQFF
TRBV10-3,CAIKGPDEKLFF
TRBV19,CASSMAGSYQPQHF
TRBV19,CATRSGGNEQYF
TRBV19,CASRPSSGNTIYF
TRBV19,CASSLTGVDYNEQFF
TRBV9,CASSGRWDTEAFF
TRBV19,CASSIGRGREAFF
TRBV2,CASTGSGLAGPEQFF
TRBV7-2,CASSPSAVGSYNEQFF
TRBV7-8,CASSYAGTVTYEQYF
TRBV5-1,CASSLAYEQYF
TRBV11-2,CASSGGQGVSIEQFF
TRBV21-1,CASENPAGDGETQYF